This T cell receptor (beta chain) was captured by sequencing in a study of T cell changes during pregnancy in multiple sclerosis. Trimming left V 4 bases short and J 1 base short, with 12 bases between. CDR3 length: 14 amino acids. CDR1 is SGHRS and CDR2 is YFSETQ in the germline V gene. Using immunoSEQ multiplex PCR, the repertoire was profiled, and TCRdb retains in-frame clones only, with some absent. The data contain 27,000 or so clones, 88% of them singletons. The sequencing here drew on CD8+ T cells from peripheral blood mononuclear cells, taken in the second trimester of pregnancy. This receptor was identified in a female donor with multiple sclerosis, enrolled in a pregnancy study. This sequence joins TRBV5-1 and TRBJ2-7; D unclear. The CDR3 region has the DNA TGCGCCAGCAGCAGCGACGTTACATCCTACGAGCAGTACTTC. Translating gives CASSSDVTSYEQYF.